This TCR beta chain was documented in a study of cytomegalovirus exposure and HLA in healthy donors. The CDR3 covers 16 residues. V was shortened by 0 bases and J by 0 bases, with 10 bases between the two germline ends. Germline CDR1 SGHRS, CDR2 YFSETQ. General observations from the study: The study labeled 164 TCR beta chains cytomegalovirus-associated.

PCR was performed using 60 Vbeta and 13 Jbeta primers. TCRdb keeps only in-frame clones here, not all; method: immunoSEQ multiplex PCR. The sample records around 250,000 clones, around 90% being singletons. This clone was observed once. Its specificity is unknown. Sequenced sample: PBMCs. The receptor's source is a girl aged 2-10 years in good health and CMV-seronegative. The chain is built from TRBV5-1 and TRBJ1-3; no reliable D call. CDR3 loop: CASSLGQTSSGNTIYF. The CDR3 coding sequence is TGCGCCAGCAGCTTGGGACAAACGAGCTCTGGAAACACCATATATTTT. Full variable domain (outside the CDR3, taken from reference TRBV5-1 and TRBJ1-3): KAGVTQTPRYLIKTRGQQVTLSCSPISGHRSVSWYQQTPGQGLQFLFEYFSETQRNKGNFPGRFSGRQFSNSRSEMNVSTLELGDSALYLCASSLGQTSSGNTIYFGEGSWLTVV.